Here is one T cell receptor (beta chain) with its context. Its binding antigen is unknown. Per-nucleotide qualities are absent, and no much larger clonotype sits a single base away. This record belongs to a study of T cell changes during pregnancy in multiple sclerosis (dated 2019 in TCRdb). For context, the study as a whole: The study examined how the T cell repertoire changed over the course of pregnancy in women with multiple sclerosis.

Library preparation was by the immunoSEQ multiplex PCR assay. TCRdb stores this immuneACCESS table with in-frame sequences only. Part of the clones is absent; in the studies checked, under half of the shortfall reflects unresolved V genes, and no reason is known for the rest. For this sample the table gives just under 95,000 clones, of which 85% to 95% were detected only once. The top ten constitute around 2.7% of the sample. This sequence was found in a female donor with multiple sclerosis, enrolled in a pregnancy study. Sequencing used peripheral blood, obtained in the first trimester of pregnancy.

In nucleotides, the sequence is TGTGCCAGCAGATCAGGCCGTAATGAGCAGTTCTTC. Its protein reads: CASRSGRNEQFF. The chain joins TRBV6-1 to TRBJ2-1; the D gene cannot be named for sure. V loses 6 bases, J loses 7 bases, and the germline ends lie 10 bases apart. The CDR3 contains 12 residues, cysteine and phenylalanine counted. This entry keeps only the CDR3 DNA: 36 bases, framed from base 1. Based on the germline V gene, the CDR1 and CDR2 sequences are MNHNS and SASEGT.